The 18 T cell receptor beta chains listed next were all sequenced from one sample in a study of tumor-infiltrating lymphocytes in localized non-small cell lung cancer. The data were produced by immunoSEQ multiplex PCR, yet TCRdb's version contains in-frame clones alone and is incomplete. The sample includes over 12,000 clones, 75% to 85% of them seen just once. Sequencing was performed on lung tumor tissue. These receptors all come from a human donor with non-small cell lung cancer.

The rearrangement joins TRBV5-1 to TRBJ1-1; no definite D call. This CDR3 is 14 amino acids long. Germline V gene lookup returns CDR1 SGHRS and CDR2 YFSETQ. Trimming left V 5 bases short and J 0 bases short, with 11 bases between. CDR3 loop: CASSYGDLNTEAFF. In DNA, the CDR3 is TGCGCCAGCAGTTACGGGGATCTGAACACTGAAGCTTTCTTT.

V gene TRBV28 combines with J gene TRBJ1-2; 7 positions match TRBD1. Trimming took 5 bases from V and 4 from J; bases not matched to a gene: 7. From germline, CDR1 is MDHEN and CDR2 SYDVKM. CDR3 length: 14 residues. CDR3 protein: CASSPTGRGYGYTF. DNA for the CDR3: TGTGCCAGCAGTCCGACAGGGAGGGGCTATGGCTACACCTTC.

The chain has TRBV4-2 and TRBJ1-6; D perhaps matches TRBD1 (5 bases). Germline CDR1 and CDR2: LGHNA and YNFKEQ. The CDR3 is 15 amino acids. Trimming took 1 base from V and 11 from J, leaving 15 bases between them. CDR3 amino acids: CASSQGAGKGPPLHF. The DNA for the CDR3 is TGTGCCAGCAGCCAAGGCGCAGGGAAAGGTCCACCCCTCCACTTT.

This chain links TRBV29-1 with TRBJ2-7, with 7 bases that match TRBD2. V was pared by 5 bases and J by 2 bases, with 0 bases of the junction left unmatched. Germline CDR1 reads SQVTM; CDR2 reads ANQGSEA. The CDR3 is made up of 11 amino acids. The CDR3 nucleotides are TGCAGCGTTCGGGGGGCCTACGAGCAGTACTTC. This gives the protein CSVRGAYEQYF.

J is TRBJ2-4 and V is TRBV29-1; the D is unclear. V dropped 1 base and J dropped 1 base, with 5 bases sitting between them. The CDR3 is made up of 13 amino acids. CDR1 is SQVTM, CDR2 ANQGSEA, per germline. The CDR3 coding sequence is TGCAGCGTTGAAGGGCCGGCCAAAAACATTCAGTACTTC. The encoded protein is CSVEGPAKNIQYF.

The chain couples TRBV6-5 to TRBJ1-1; TRBD1 matches at 9 bases. CDR1 and CDR2 (germline): MNHEY, SVGAGI. The ends lost 6 bases at V and 3 bases at J; junction bases unmatched: 2. CDR3 length equals 13 residues. This CDR3 is CASRDRGDTEAFF. The CDR3 nucleotides read TGTGCCAGCAGGGACAGGGGCGACACTGAAGCTTTCTTT.

This chain uses TRBV2 with TRBJ2-1, with D possibly TRBD2 on 5 matching bases. This CDR3 has 13 amino acids. Trimming removed 2 bases from V and 6 bases from J, with 8 bases in between. CDR1 SNHLY and CDR2 FYNNEI come from the germline V gene. CDR3 nucleotides: TGTGCCAGCAGTGAAACTCGGGGCAATGAGCAGTTCTTC. Translated, it gives CASSETRGNEQFF.

The chain couples TRBV2 to TRBJ2-3; no firm D call. Germline CDR1 and CDR2: SNHLY and FYNNEI. The CDR3 has 13 amino acids. V gave up 7 bases and J gave up 6 bases, with 14 bases separating them. The CDR3 sequence: CASKVNLEDTQYF. The CDR3 nucleotides are TGTGCCAGCAAAGTCAATCTGGAGGATACGCAGTATTTT.

The chain combines TRBV10-3 with TRBJ1-2; a possible D gene is TRBD1 (5 bases). The germline CDR1 and CDR2 sequences are ENHRY and SYGVKD. This CDR3 is 13 amino acids long. V gave up 6 bases and J gave up 5 bases, with 13 bases separating them. CDR3 residues: CAISAGMEYGYTF. In DNA, the CDR3 is TGTGCCATCAGCGCAGGGATGGAGTATGGCTACACCTTC.

The chain is built from TRBV29-1 and TRBJ2-5; 7 bases agree with TRBD1. Per germline, CDR1 SQVTM and CDR2 ANQGSEA. The CDR3 is 12 residues long. The V and J ends lost 4 bases and 5 bases, in that order; junction bases with no gene match: 4. The CDR3 DNA reads as TGCAGCGTTGTAGGGGGCTCCGAGACCCAGTACTTC. This gives the protein CSVVGGSETQYF.

The CDR3 region is CASSDGWTNEKLFF. The DNA for the CDR3 is TGTGCCAGCAGCGACGGGTGGACTAATGAAAAACTGTTTTTT. The chain joins TRBV5-6 to TRBJ1-4, with D uncertain. In germline, CDR1 is SGHDT, CDR2 YYEEEE. Trimming cost V 4 bases and J 2 bases, with 9 bases left between them. This CDR3 comprises 14 residues. Filled out from reference TRBV5-6 and TRBJ1-4, the complete variable domain reads DAGVTQSPTHLIKTRGQQVTLRCSPKSGHDTVSWYQQALGQGPQFIFQYYEEEERQRGNFPDRFSGHQFPNYSSELNVNALLLGDSALYLCASSDGWTNEKLFFGSGTQLSVL.

The rearrangement uses TRBV7-8 and TRBJ1-1; 7 bases are shared with TRBD1. Germline V gene sequence: CDR1 SGHVS, CDR2 FQNEAQ. This CDR3 has 12 amino acids. V gave up 7 bases and J gave up 7 bases; unmatched junction bases: 6. The CDR3 reads CASNVRDSEAFF. The CDR3 DNA reads TGTGCCAGCAACGTTAGGGACAGTGAAGCTTTCTTT.

This sequence joins TRBV5-6 and TRBJ2-7, with D unclear. Germline CDR1 is SGHDT and CDR2 is YYEEEE. The V end was cut by 0 bases, the J end by 5 bases, with 6 bases between. This CDR3 has 12 amino acids. In DNA form, the CDR3 reads TGTGCCAGCAGCTTGGGCGGTCACGAGCAGTACTTC. Its protein product is CASSLGGHEQYF. The entire variable domain, with the rest obtained from reference TRBV5-6 and TRBJ2-7, is as follows: DAGVTQSPTHLIKTRGQQVTLRCSPKSGHDTVSWYQQALGQGPQFIFQYYEEEERQRGNFPDRFSGHQFPNYSSELNVNALLLGDSALYLCASSLGGHEQYFGPGTRLTVT.

The chain recombines TRBV7-9 with TRBJ1-1, with D unclear. Germline CDR1 SEHNR, CDR2 FQNEAQ (reference sequence). Trimming stripped 3 bases from V and 5 bases from J, with 10 bases between. This CDR3 is 13 amino acids long. The CDR3 bases are TGTGCCAGCAGCTTGCAGGAGGGAACTGAAGCTTTCTTT. Residues: CASSLQEGTEAFF.

This chain links TRBV5-1 with TRBJ1-1; 8 bases agree with TRBD1. The CDR3 has 12 amino acids. J gave up 10 bases and V 3 bases, and 5 bases lay outside the gene matches. CDR1 is SGHRS and CDR2 is YFSETQ in the germline V gene. The CDR3 loop reads CASSSSGTGAFF. CDR3 coding DNA: TGCGCCAGCAGCTCGTCCGGGACAGGAGCTTTCTTT.

The chain recombines TRBV6-5 with TRBJ1-2; 11 nucleotides match TRBD1. The CDR3 runs to 15 residues. Germline assignment: CDR1 MNHEY and CDR2 SVGAGI. The V segment lost 5 bases and the J segment 5 bases; nucleotides outside the gene matches: 7. CDR3 region: CASSRAGTGGYGYTF. As DNA, the CDR3 is TGTGCCAGCAGTAGAGCCGGGACAGGGGGATATGGCTACACCTTC.

This rearrangement joins TRBV29-1 to TRBJ2-7; a possible D gene is TRBD2 (6 bases). The CDR3 runs 11 residues. V lost 3 bases to trimming and J lost 7 bases, with 10 bases between them. CDR1 is SQVTM, CDR2 ANQGSEA, per germline. CDR3 residues: CSVELAWEQYF. In DNA form, the CDR3 reads TGCAGCGTTGAGCTAGCGTGGGAGCAGTACTTC.

The chain couples TRBV11-1 to TRBJ1-1; TRBD1 aligns across 7 bases. This CDR3 region has 15 residues. The V segment lost 5 bases and the J segment 1 base; nucleotides outside the gene matches: 7. Per germline, CDR1 SGHAT and CDR2 FQDESV (reference sequence). The CDR3 DNA sequence: TGTGCCAGCAGCCCGACAGGGACCAAGAACACTGAAGCTTTCTTT. It specifies CASSPTGTKNTEAFF. Full variable domain (rest looked up from reference TRBV11-1 and TRBJ1-1): EAEVAQSPRYKITEKSQAVAFWCDPISGHATLYWYRQILGQGPELLVQFQDESVVDDSQLPKDRFSAERLKGVDSTLKIQPAELGDSAMYLCASSPTGTKNTEAFFGQGTRLTVV.